The clone carrying this T cell receptor (beta chain) was picked up a small number of times. Its matching antigen is unknown. The sample is drawn from a study of T-cell memory formation after mild COVID-19. From 5'RACE with constant-segment primers came TCR alpha and TCR beta cDNA libraries that carried sample barcodes and UMIs. TCRdb reprocessed the 5' RACE reads via MiXCR and lists one record per CDR3 protein. The top ten hold roughly 3.6% of the sample, which has roughly 260,000 distinct CDR3 sequences, over 15% seen once. Points from the study as a whole: Memory cells collected pre-infection included some clones that later responded, suggesting cross-reactive memory joined.

This clonotype was obtained from a man aged 18-30 years who had mild COVID-19 (a few samples of this study predate the infection). Cell type and time point are not known. The sequenced sample consisted of PBMCs or a T cell subset sorted from them (not recorded which).

CDR3 residues: CATSRDPGYGYTF. In DNA, the CDR3 is TGTGCCACCAGCAGAGATCCTGGGTATGGCTACACCTTC. This chain joins TRBV15 and TRBJ1-2, with D hard to call. The CDR3 has 13 amino acids. V was pared by 0 bases and J by 5 bases, with 7 bases between. The V gene's germline CDR1 is LNHNV and CDR2 YYDKDF (reference sequence).